This T cell receptor (beta chain) originates from a study of blood T cell repertoires in COVID-19 (dated by TCRdb to 2020 to 2022). The study in broad terms: Collaborator samples came from the United States, Italy and Spain and covered acute and convalescent phases of COVID-19. A freely available public database, intended as a resource for researchers studying the immune response to SARS-CoV-2, is where the repertoires were released. Samples came from the ongoing ImmuneRACE study (first 160 participants) plus 1,254 subjects from 6 global collaborators. A de-identified subject ID, COVID-19 status, age in years and sex were almost always included in the sample metadata. The dataset comprised deeply sampled blood TCRbeta repertoires from subjects exposed to, actively infected with, or recovered from COVID-19. The prospective study material was composed of cDNA or gDNA derived from T cells, B-cell-depleted T cells, or PBMCs. Where available, HLA class I and class II types were taken from metadata supplied by the sample provider and were not determined by assay-based typing. The paper's findings and limits, for the study overall: How much clinical and demographic metadata was included differed by source and by participant, and the metadata was provided uncurated.

TCRbeta CDR3 regions were amplified from genomic DNA using the immunoSEQ Assay, a bias-controlled multiplex PCR. In the paper's pipeline: The number of nucleated cells in each sample was estimated from the amplification of reference gene primers within the assay. To quantify the absolute abundance of each unique TCRbeta CDR3 rearrangement, sequence reads were collapsed and filtered. Productive Simpson clonality was computed per sample as the square root of Simpson's diversity index over productive rearrangements. TCRdb took this table from immuneACCESS and kept in-frame rearrangements with V and J called. Such tables lack part of the clones; where checked against another copy, unresolved V genes explain under half of the gap, and the rest is unexplained. V and J calls and clone size are as listed in that table; D and trimming were resolved from the DNA. The sample table contains about 170,000 clones; only one count was recorded for 84% of them. The ten largest make up 7.7% of the sample.

As encoded in the germline V gene, CDR1 is SGHNT while CDR2 is YENEEA. Relative to germline, V is 3 bases shorter and J is 0 bases shorter, with 14 bases between their ends. The CDR3 has 16 amino acids, counting the end cysteine and phenylalanine. Only the CDR3 part of the read is kept: 48 bases, read in frame from the first base. This clone was found once. Its antigen remains unidentified. Per-base qualities were not stored, and no clone one base away is much larger. Samples from volunteer blood donors who had recovered from COVID-19 were contributed by a second Seattle source. Each collaborating institution followed its own protocols to collect whole blood in K2EDTA tubes. For TCRbeta analysis, collaborator samples were shipped as frozen whole blood, as isolated PBMCs, or as DNA extracted from either sample type.

The sequenced sample consisted of peripheral blood. The TCR originated in a man in his forties who had recovered from COVID-19. The sequence links TRBV11-3 to TRBJ2-5, with TRBD2 perhaps the D gene, on 6 matching bases. The DNA reads TGTGCCAGCAGCTTTGATTCGGGGGAGTACCAAGAGACCCAGTACTTC. It codes for CASSFDSGEYQETQYF.